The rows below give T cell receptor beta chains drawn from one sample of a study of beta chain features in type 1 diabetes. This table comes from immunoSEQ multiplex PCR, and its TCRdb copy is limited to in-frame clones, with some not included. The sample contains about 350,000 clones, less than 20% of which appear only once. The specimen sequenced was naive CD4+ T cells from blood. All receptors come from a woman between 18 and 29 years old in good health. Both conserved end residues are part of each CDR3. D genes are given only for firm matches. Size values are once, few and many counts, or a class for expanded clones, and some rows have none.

cdr3_nt: TGTGCCATCAGTGAGGTAGCGGGAGGAGGAGGTCCCGGGATGGCCCAGTACTTC
cdr3_aa: CAISEVAGGGGPGMAQYF
clone_size: NA
j_call: TRBJ2-5
d_call: TRBD2
v_call: TRBV10-3

cdr3_nt: TGTGCCAGCATCTGGCAGGGGATAGCCTACGAGCAGTACTTC
cdr3_aa: CASIWQGIAYEQYF
clone_size: NA
j_call: TRBJ2-7
d_call: NA
v_call: TRBV6-1

cdr3_nt: TGTGCCAGCAGCTTACCTAGCGGGGTCACCGGGGAGCTGTTTTTT
cdr3_aa: CASSLPSGVTGELFF
clone_size: NA
j_call: TRBJ2-2
d_call: TRBD2
v_call: TRBV7-9

cdr3_nt: TGTGCCAGCAGCTTTGGACTAGCGGGGGCAGATACGCAGTATTTT
cdr3_aa: CASSFGLAGADTQYF
clone_size: few
j_call: TRBJ2-3
d_call: TRBD2
v_call: TRBV7-9

cdr3_nt: TGTGCCAGCAGCTGGGACAGGGTATCTGAAGCTTTCTTT
cdr3_aa: CASSWDRVSEAFF
clone_size: few
j_call: TRBJ1-1
d_call: TRBD1
v_call: TRBV2

cdr3_nt: TGTGCCAGCAGCTTAGTCGGGAGACAGGGAGGTTACAATGAGCAGTTCTTC
cdr3_aa: CASSLVGRQGGYNEQFF
clone_size: NA
j_call: TRBJ2-1
d_call: NA
v_call: TRBV7-9

cdr3_nt: TGCGCCAGCAGCCTCCAACAAGGGACTAGCACCTCCTACGAGCAGTACTTC
cdr3_aa: CASSLQQGTSTSYEQYF
clone_size: few
j_call: TRBJ2-7
d_call: TRBD2
v_call: TRBV4-1

cdr3_nt: TGTGCCAGTAGTGCGGACAGGGTGGCTGGCTACACCTTC
cdr3_aa: CASSADRVAGYTF
clone_size: few
j_call: TRBJ1-2
d_call: TRBD1
v_call: TRBV19

cdr3_nt: TGCAGCGTCGGACAGGGATTCGACAATGGCTACACCTTC
cdr3_aa: CSVGQGFDNGYTF
clone_size: NA
j_call: TRBJ1-2
d_call: TRBD1
v_call: TRBV29-1

cdr3_nt: TGTGCCAGCAGCGTAGCGGACAGGGACTATGGCTACACCTTC
cdr3_aa: CASSVADRDYGYTF
clone_size: NA
j_call: TRBJ1-2
d_call: TRBD1
v_call: TRBV9

cdr3_nt: TGTGCCAGCAGCTCAAGACTAGCCGCCTACGAGCAGTACTTC
cdr3_aa: CASSSRLAAYEQYF
clone_size: few
j_call: TRBJ2-7
d_call: TRBD2
v_call: TRBV5-4

cdr3_nt: TGTGCCAGCAGCTCCACGACAGGGAAAGAGACCCAGTACTTC
cdr3_aa: CASSSTTGKETQYF
clone_size: few
j_call: TRBJ2-5
d_call: TRBD1
v_call: TRBV7-9

cdr3_nt: TGTGCCAGCAGCCCACTAGGGACTGAGAACACTGAAGCTTTCTTT
cdr3_aa: CASSPLGTENTEAFF
clone_size: NA
j_call: TRBJ1-1
d_call: NA
v_call: TRBV14

cdr3_nt: TGTGCTAGTGCCATGAACACTGAAGCTTTCTTT
cdr3_aa: CASAMNTEAFF
clone_size: NA
j_call: TRBJ1-1
d_call: NA
v_call: TRBV12-5

cdr3_nt: TGTGCCAGCAGCATTACCGCCGGGGACTATGGCTACACCTTC
cdr3_aa: CASSITAGDYGYTF
clone_size: few
j_call: TRBJ1-2
d_call: NA
v_call: TRBV7-9

cdr3_nt: TGTGCCAGCAGTGAAAAAGGGGGAGTGGGACGGAAGTTCTTC
cdr3_aa: CASSEKGGVGRKFF
clone_size: few
j_call: TRBJ2-1
d_call: NA
v_call: TRBV6-1

cdr3_nt: TGTGCCAGCTCATCAAGGGGGCGGGGGGCCAACGTCCTGACTTTC
cdr3_aa: CASSSRGRGANVLTF
clone_size: once
j_call: TRBJ2-6
d_call: TRBD1
v_call: TRBV18

cdr3_nt: TGCAGCGTCGACAGGGGAGCTTTCTTT
cdr3_aa: CSVDRGAFF
clone_size: NA
j_call: TRBJ1-1
d_call: TRBD1
v_call: TRBV29-1